The sample holds a few counts of the clone carrying this T cell receptor beta chain. The data belong to a study of blood T cell repertoires in COVID-19. Background on the study: PBMCs, B-cell-depleted T cells, or T cells were the source of the cDNA or gDNA that made up the material.

Authors' processing steps: Amplification of reference gene primers was used by the study to estimate nucleated cell counts. Produced via immunoSEQ multiplex PCR; TCRdb's table is partial and in-frame only. The DNA was the basis for D and trimming; V, J and clone size are from that table. Of around 130,000 clones in the sample, less than 90% were seen once. V was cut by 3 bases and J by 0 bases, with 24 bases left in between. This CDR3 spans 20 amino acids. Germline V gene data show CDR1 as LNHDA and CDR2 as SQIVND (reference sequence). This TCR was recovered from a man aged 55 to 70 with acute or convalescent COVID-19. This chain connects TRBV19 to TRBJ1-3; D ambiguous. The sample taken for sequencing was peripheral blood. CDR3 in amino acids: CASSITTFHGSHNSGNTIYF. CDR3 DNA: TGTGCCAGTAGTATTACTACCTTTCACGGGTCTCACAACTCTGGAAACACCATATATTTT.